This T cell receptor beta chain was retrieved from a study of T cell responses to AZD1222 COVID-19 vaccine. Study results and caveats: Baseline seropositivity characterized only a handful of AZD1222 recipients. As reported, nearly half of all spike-specific TCRs target variant regions that are unmutated. Clonal diversity was possibly underestimated, and white British individuals and females predominated among donors.

Regarding this clone: Its specificity is unknown.

CDR1 and CDR2 from the germline V gene are DFQATT and SNEGSKA (reference sequence). The CDR3 runs 12 residues. The ends lost 5 bases at V and 7 bases at J; junction bases unmatched: 6. Sequencing used immunoSEQ multiplex PCR; TCRdb keeps in-frame clones, though not all of them. The data show 150,000 or so clones, around 91% seen once. The sequence was obtained from an adult in good health. The V gene is TRBV20-1, the J gene TRBJ2-5; 8 bases match TRBD1. Sequenced material: peripheral blood, taken on day 0 of AZD1222 vaccination. CDR3 protein: CSAGGQGGTQYF. The CDR3 nucleotides read TGCAGTGCTGGTGGACAGGGAGGGACCCAGTACTTC.